This record covers a single TCR beta chain. This record comes from a study of control samples from healthy donors and cancer patients. The data were produced by immunoSEQ multiplex PCR, yet TCRdb's version contains in-frame clones alone and is incomplete. The sample includes around 18,000 clones, 86% of them seen just once. The germline V gene has CDR1 SGHVT and CDR2 SQSDAQ. V lost 4 bases to trimming and J lost 3 bases; unmatched junction nucleotides: 6. This CDR3 has 16 residues. Sequenced: PBMCs. The TCR sequence derives from a woman in her 70s with colorectal cancer. The J gene is TRBJ1-5, the V gene TRBV7-4, with 10 bases aligning to TRBD1. Written as DNA, the CDR3 is TGTGCCAGCAGCTCGGAGGACAGGGGGGTCAATCAGCCCCAGCATTTT. It codes for CASSSEDRGVNQPQHF.